This TCR beta chain emerged from a study of cytomegalovirus exposure and HLA in healthy donors. Looking at the study overall: Unique TCRs numbering some 80 million, obtained from HLA-typed donors, made up an early data release.

60 Vbeta and 13 Jbeta primers were used in PCR. Clones were read by immunoSEQ multiplex PCR, and TCRdb kept only the in-frame ones, dropping some. The repertoire consists of about 120,000 clones, with 55% to 70% occurring once and the leading ten covering roughly 2%. As regards this clone: What it recognizes is unknown.

Trimming took 4 bases from V and 0 from J, leaving 11 bases between them. Germline CDR1 and CDR2: MNHEY and SVGAGI. The CDR3 contains 15 residues. Study findings and constraints: It is likely that the observed cluster of highly shared sequence variants was a sequencing artifact. A later analysis linked a missense DCLRE1C variant to TCR beta V- and J-gene trimming. Most subjects' HLA-A and HLA-B alleles were reportedly predicted from TCR beta sequences.

The chain recombines TRBV6-5 with TRBJ2-3; possible D gene TRBD2, 6 bases. The source material was PBMCs. This receptor was identified in a woman younger than 45 in good health and CMV-seronegative. The CDR3 spells CASSSYSGSTDTQYF. The CDR3, as DNA: TGTGCCAGCAGTTCGTATAGCGGAAGCACAGATACGCAGTATTTT.